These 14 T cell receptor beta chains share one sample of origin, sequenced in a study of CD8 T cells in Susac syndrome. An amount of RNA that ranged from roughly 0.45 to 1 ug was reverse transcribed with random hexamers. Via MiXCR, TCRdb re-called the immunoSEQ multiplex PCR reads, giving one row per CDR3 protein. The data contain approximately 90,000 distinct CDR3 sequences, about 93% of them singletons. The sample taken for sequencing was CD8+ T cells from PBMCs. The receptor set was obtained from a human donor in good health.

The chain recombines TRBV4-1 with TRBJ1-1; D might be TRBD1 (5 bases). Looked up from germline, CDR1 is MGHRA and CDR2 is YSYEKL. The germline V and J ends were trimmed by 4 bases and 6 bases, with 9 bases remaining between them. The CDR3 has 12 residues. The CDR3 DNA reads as TGCGCCAGCAGCCTCGCGGGGGCTGAAGCTTTCTTT. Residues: CASSLAGAEAFF.

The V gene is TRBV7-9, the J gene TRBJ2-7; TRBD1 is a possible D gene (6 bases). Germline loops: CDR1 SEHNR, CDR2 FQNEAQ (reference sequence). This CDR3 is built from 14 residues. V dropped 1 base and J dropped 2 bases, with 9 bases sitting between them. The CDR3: CASSLGQAAYEQYF. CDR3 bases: TGTGCCAGCAGCTTAGGACAGGCTGCCTACGAGCAGTACTTC.

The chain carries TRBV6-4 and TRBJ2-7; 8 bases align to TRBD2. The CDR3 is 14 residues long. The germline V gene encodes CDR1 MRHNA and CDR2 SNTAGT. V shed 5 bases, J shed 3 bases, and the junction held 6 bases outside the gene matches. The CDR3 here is CASSPVSGGYEQYF. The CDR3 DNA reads TGTGCCAGCAGTCCCGTAAGCGGGGGCTACGAGCAGTACTTC.

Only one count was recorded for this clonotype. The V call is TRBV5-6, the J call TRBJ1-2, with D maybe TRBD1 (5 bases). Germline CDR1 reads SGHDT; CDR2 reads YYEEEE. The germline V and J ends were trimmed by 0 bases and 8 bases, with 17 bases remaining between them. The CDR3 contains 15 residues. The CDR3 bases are TGTGCCAGCAGCTTGGAACAGGCCCCTGGGATAGGCTACACCTTC. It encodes CASSLEQAPGIGYTF.

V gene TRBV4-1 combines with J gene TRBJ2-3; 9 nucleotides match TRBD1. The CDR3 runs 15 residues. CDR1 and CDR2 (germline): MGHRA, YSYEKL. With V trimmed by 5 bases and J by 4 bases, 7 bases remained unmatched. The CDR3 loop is CASSSEQGAADTQYF. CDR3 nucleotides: TGCGCCAGCAGCTCAGAACAGGGGGCGGCAGATACGCAGTATTTT.

The CDR3 DNA follows: TGCAGCGTTACCGGGACTAACTATGGCTACACCTTC. Its protein is CSVTGTNYGYTF. The chain has TRBV29-1 and TRBJ1-2; D not certain. Germline CDR1 SQVTM, CDR2 ANQGSEA. This CDR3 region has 12 residues. The V and J ends lost 5 bases and 0 bases respectively, with 7 bases between them. The full variable domain, in which reference TRBV29-1 and TRBJ1-2 provide the parts outside the CDR3, is SAVISQKPSRDICQRGTSLTIQCQVDSQVTMMFWYRQQPGQSLTLIATANQGSEATYESGFVIDKFPISRPNLTFSTLTVSNMSPEDSSIYLCSVTGTNYGYTFGSGTRLTVV.

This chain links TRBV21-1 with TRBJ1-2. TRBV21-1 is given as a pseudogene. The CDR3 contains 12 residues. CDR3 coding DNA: TGTGCCAGCAGCAAAGGCAGATACCTCAGCACCTTC. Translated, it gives CASSKGRYLSTF.

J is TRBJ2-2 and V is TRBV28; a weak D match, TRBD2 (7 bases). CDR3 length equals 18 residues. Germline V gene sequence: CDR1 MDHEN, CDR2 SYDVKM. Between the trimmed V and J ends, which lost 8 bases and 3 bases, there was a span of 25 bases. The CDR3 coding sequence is TGTGCCAGCGGAATACAAAGACGGGGGGCGAGCCACACCGGGGAGCTGTTTTTT. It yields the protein CASGIQRRGASHTGELFF.

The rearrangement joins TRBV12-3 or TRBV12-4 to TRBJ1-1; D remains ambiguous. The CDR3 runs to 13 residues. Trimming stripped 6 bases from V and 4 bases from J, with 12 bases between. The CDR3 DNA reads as TGTGCCAGCAGCCCGCCGGGAATCACTGAAGCTTTCTTT. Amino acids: CASSPPGITEAFF.

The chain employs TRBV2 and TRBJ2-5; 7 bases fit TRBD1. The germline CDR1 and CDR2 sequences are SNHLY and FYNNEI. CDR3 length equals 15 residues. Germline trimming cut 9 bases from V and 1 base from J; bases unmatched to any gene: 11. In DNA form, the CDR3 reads TGTGCCAGACAAAACCCCCGGGACAGCCAAGAGACCCAGTACTTC. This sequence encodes CARQNPRDSQETQYF.

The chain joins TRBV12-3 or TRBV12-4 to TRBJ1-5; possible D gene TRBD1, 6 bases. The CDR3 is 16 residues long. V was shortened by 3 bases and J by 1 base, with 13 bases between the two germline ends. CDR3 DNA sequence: TGTGCCAGCAGTTTGCGGGGGGCGCAAAGCAATCAGCCCCAGCATTTT. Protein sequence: CASSLRGAQSNQPQHF.

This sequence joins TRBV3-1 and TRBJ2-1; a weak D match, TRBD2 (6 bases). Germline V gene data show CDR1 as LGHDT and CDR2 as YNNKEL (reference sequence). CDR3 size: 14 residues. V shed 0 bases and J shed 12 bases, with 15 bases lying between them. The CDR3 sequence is CASSQEGTGRGQFF. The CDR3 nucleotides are TGTGCCAGCAGCCAAGAAGGGACTGGCCGAGGGCAGTTCTTC.

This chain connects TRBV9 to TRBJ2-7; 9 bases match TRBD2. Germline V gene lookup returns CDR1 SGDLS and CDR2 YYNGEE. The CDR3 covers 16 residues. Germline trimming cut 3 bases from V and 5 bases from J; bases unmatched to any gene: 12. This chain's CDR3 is CASSDTSGRARDEQYF. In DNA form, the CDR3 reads TGTGCCAGCAGCGACACTAGCGGGCGGGCCCGGGACGAGCAGTACTTC.

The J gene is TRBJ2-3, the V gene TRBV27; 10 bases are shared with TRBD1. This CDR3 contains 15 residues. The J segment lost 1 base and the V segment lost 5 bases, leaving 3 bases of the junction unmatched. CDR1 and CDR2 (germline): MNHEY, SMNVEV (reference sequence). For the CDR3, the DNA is TGTGCCAGCAGTCAGACAGGGGGCCGCACAGATACGCAGTATTTT. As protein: CASSQTGGRTDTQYF.